The T cell receptor beta chain under discussion was sequenced for a study of CD8 T cells in ankylosing spondylitis. The CDR3 loop spans 16 amino acids. Germline V gene data show CDR1 as LNHNV and CDR2 as YYDKDF (reference sequence). Trimming took off 5 bases at V and 4 bases at J, with 20 bases between the two ends. To note about this clonotype: Its antigen is undetermined.

Making use of molecular barcodes, quantitative 5'-RACE generated TCR beta libraries. TCRdb called the 5' RACE reads again in MiXCR, with one record for every CDR3 protein. Seen here are fewer than 500,000 distinct CDR3 sequences, approximately 26% observed once, and the top ten hold about 0.89%. Findings and caveats of the study: Clones linked to disease were reported to show significant enrichment in matched ankylosing spondylitis synovial fluid. The authors found the disease-linked clones to be CD8+ and relatively rare in peripheral blood. Some of these motif variants have turned up before, in reports on reactive arthritis synovial fluid and blood. One TCR beta motif, made up of several highly homologous variants, appeared characteristic of ankylosing spondylitis blood.

The V gene is TRBV15, the J gene TRBJ2-5; tentative D call: TRBD1 (7 bases). The sequence came from a male donor with ankylosing spondylitis. The material sequenced was blood, either unsorted or a sorted T cell fraction (not recorded which). CDR3 DNA: TGTGCCACCAGCGCGCGAACCTCAGGGGGAGGAGAGACCCAGTACTTC. Protein: CATSARTSGGGETQYF.